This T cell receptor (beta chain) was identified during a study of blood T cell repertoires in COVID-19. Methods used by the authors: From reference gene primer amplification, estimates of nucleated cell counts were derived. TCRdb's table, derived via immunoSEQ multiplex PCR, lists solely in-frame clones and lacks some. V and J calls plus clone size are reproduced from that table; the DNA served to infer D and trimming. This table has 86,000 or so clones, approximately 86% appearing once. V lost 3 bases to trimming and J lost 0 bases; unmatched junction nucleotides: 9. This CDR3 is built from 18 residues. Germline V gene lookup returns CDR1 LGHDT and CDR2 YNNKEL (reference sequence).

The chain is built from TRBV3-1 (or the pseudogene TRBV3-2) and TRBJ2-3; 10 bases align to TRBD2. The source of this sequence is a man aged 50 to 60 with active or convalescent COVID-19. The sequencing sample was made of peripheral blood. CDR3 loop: CASSQQTSGFTSTDTQYF. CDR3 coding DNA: TGTGCCAGCAGCCAGCAGACTAGCGGGTTTACTAGCACAGATACGCAGTATTTT.